The rows below give T cell receptor beta chains drawn from one sample of a study of shared clonotypes between healthy human individuals. Sequenced by immunoSEQ multiplex PCR; TCRdb stores in-frame clones only, minus some. The sample lists roughly 490,000 clones; around 79% were seen once. Material: PBMCs. The receptors were sampled from a woman in her thirties or forties in good health. Some clones in this sample may be carry-over from other donors' samples. Both conserved end residues are trimmed from each CDR3.

j_call: TRBJ2-1; v_call: TRBV9; cdr3_aa: ASSNTGTGWNEQF
j_call: TRBJ2-3; v_call: TRBV11-3; cdr3_aa: ASSPRPDSASQY
j_call: TRBJ2-5; v_call: TRBV21-1; cdr3_aa: ARPIVGRETQY
j_call: TRBJ2-3; v_call: TRBV7-2; cdr3_aa: ASSLVSSDTDTQY
j_call: TRBJ2-1; v_call: TRBV7-3; cdr3_aa: ASSPLAEGGEQF
j_call: TRBJ2-1; v_call: TRBV6-5; cdr3_aa: ASSRGLQPYNEQF
j_call: TRBJ2-7; v_call: TRBV7-2; cdr3_aa: ASTKRLDGYEQY
j_call: TRBJ1-5; v_call: TRBV19; cdr3_aa: ASRDRSNQPQH
j_call: TRBJ1-4; v_call: TRBV2; cdr3_aa: ASSEGQANEKLF
j_call: TRBJ1-6; v_call: TRBV7-2; cdr3_aa: ASSLEWSYNSPLH
j_call: TRBJ2-2; v_call: TRBV6-5; cdr3_aa: ASIGDTGELF
j_call: TRBJ2-3; v_call: TRBV29-1; cdr3_aa: SLGLGADTQY
j_call: TRBJ1-4; v_call: TRBV4-1; cdr3_aa: ASRPRGGYEKLF
j_call: TRBJ2-7; v_call: TRBV28; cdr3_aa: ASSSRRQGRNEQY
j_call: TRBJ1-1; v_call: TRBV6-1; cdr3_aa: ASSPGQGAEAF
j_call: TRBJ1-1; v_call: TRBV18; cdr3_aa: ASSPEGEAF
j_call: TRBJ2-5; v_call: TRBV7-9; cdr3_aa: ASSFGGRSETQY
j_call: TRBJ2-7; v_call: TRBV10-3; cdr3_aa: AISERGGQGTYEQY
j_call: TRBJ2-3; v_call: TRBV14; cdr3_aa: ASSQRVNYLTDTQY
j_call: TRBJ2-1; v_call: TRBV28; cdr3_aa: ASSPLDSYNEQF
j_call: TRBJ2-2; v_call: TRBV5-1; cdr3_aa: ASSFAGQNTGELF
j_call: TRBJ2-3; v_call: TRBV7-9; cdr3_aa: ASSSKNYPDTDTQY
j_call: TRBJ1-4; v_call: TRBV25-1; cdr3_aa: ASSESRGGNEKLF
j_call: TRBJ2-3; v_call: TRBV5-1; cdr3_aa: ASSLVAVTDTQY
j_call: -; v_call: TRBV7-8; cdr3_aa: ASSRGRASYEQY
j_call: TRBJ1-1; v_call: TRBV5-1; cdr3_aa: ASSLGGMNTEAF
j_call: TRBJ1-4; v_call: TRBV25-1; cdr3_aa: ATSPGIGRINEKLF
j_call: TRBJ2-2; v_call: TRBV28; cdr3_aa: ASSSGTSGRYGGELF
j_call: TRBJ2-2; v_call: TRBV9; cdr3_aa: ASSPWTSVNTGELF
j_call: TRBJ2-5; v_call: TRBV11-2; cdr3_aa: ASSLNPQGAETQY